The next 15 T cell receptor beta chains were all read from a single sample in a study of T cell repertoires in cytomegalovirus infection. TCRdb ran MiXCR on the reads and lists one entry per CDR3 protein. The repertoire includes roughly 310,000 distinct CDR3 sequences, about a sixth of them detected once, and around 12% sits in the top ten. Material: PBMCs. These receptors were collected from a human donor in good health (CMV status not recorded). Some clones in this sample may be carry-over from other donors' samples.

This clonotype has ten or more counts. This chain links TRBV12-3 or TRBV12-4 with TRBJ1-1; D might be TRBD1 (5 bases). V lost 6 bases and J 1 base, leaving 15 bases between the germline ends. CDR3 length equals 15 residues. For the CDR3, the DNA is TGTGCCAGCAGATTCTCCGGGGGGAAGAACACTGAAGCTTTCTTT. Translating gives CASRFSGGKNTEAFF.

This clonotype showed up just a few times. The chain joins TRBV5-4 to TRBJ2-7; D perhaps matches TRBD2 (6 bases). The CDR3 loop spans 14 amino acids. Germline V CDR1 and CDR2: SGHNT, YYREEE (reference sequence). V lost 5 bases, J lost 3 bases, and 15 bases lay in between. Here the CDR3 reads CASRAGGEGYEQYF. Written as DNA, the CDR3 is TGTGCCAGCAGGGCTGGCGGGGAAGGCTACGAGCAGTACTTC.

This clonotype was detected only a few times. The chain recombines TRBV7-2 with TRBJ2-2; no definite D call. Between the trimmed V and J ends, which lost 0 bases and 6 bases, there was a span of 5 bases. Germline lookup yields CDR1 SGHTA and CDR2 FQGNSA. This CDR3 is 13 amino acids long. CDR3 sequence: CASSLAIAGELFF. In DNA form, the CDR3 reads TGTGCCAGCAGCTTAGCTATCGCCGGGGAGCTGTTTTTT. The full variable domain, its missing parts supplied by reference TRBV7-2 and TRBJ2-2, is GAGVSQSPSNKVTEKGKDVELRCDPISGHTALYWYRQSLGQGLEFLIYFQGNSAPDKSGLPSDRFSAERTGGSVSTLTIQRTQQEDSAVYLCASSLAIAGELFFGEGSRLTVL.

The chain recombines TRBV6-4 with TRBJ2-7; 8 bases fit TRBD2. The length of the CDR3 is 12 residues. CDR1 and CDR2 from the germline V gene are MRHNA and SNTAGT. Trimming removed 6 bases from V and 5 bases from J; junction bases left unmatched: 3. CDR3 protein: CASSGGGHEQYF. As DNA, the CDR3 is TGTGCCAGCAGCGGGGGGGGCCACGAGCAGTACTTC.

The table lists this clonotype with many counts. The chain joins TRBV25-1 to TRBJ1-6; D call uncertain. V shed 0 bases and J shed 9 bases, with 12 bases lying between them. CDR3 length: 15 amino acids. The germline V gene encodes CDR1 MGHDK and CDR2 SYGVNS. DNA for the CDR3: TGTGCCAGCAGTGAATACGGCGGATACAGTTCACCCCTCCACTTT. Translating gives CASSEYGGYSSPLHF.

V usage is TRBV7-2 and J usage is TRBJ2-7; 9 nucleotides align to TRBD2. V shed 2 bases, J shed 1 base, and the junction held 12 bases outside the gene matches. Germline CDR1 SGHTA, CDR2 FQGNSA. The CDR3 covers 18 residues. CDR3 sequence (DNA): TGTGCCAGCAGCTTACGGGCGGGGGGGCGAGTGTCGTCCTACGAGCAGTACTTC. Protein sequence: CASSLRAGGRVSSYEQYF.

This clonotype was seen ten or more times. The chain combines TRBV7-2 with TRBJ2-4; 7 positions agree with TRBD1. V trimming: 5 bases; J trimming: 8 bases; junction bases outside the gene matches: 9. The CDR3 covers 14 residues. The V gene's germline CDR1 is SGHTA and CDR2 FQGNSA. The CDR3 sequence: CASSQDRDRDIQYF. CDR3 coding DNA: TGTGCCAGCAGCCAAGACAGGGATCGCGACATTCAGTACTTC.

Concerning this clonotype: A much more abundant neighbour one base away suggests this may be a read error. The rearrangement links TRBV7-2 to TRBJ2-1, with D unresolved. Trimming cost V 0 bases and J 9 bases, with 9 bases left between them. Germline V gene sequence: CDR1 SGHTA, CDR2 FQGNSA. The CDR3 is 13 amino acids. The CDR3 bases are TGTGCCAGCAGCTTAGCTGGTAGCATTGAGCAGTTCTTC. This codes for CASSLAGSIEQFF.

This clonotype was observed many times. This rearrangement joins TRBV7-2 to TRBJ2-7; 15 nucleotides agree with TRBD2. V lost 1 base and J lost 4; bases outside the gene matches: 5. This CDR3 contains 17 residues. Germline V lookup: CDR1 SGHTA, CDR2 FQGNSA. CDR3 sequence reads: CASSLGTSGGAGYEQYF. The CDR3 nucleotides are TGTGCCAGCAGCTTAGGGACTAGCGGGGGGGCCGGGTACGAGCAGTACTTC. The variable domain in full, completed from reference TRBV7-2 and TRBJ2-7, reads GAGVSQSPSNKVTEKGKDVELRCDPISGHTALYWYRQSLGQGLEFLIYFQGNSAPDKSGLPSDRFSAERTGGSVSTLTIQRTQQEDSAVYLCASSLGTSGGAGYEQYFGPGTRLTVT.

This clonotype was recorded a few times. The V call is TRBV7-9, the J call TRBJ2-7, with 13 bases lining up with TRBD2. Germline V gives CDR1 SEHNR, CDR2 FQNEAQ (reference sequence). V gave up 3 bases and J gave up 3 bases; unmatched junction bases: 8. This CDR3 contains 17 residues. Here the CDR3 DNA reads TGTGCCAGCAGCTTTACTAGCGGGGGGGCCGCCCGCTACGAGCAGTACTTC. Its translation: CASSFTSGGAARYEQYF.

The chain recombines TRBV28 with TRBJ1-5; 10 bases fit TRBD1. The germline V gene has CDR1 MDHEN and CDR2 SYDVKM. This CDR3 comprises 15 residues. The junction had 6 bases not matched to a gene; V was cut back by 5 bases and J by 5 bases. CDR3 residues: CASSRRQGAYQPQHF. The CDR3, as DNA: TGTGCCAGCAGTCGTAGACAGGGGGCCTATCAGCCCCAGCATTTT. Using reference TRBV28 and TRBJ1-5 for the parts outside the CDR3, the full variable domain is DVKVTQSSRYLVKRTGEKVFLECVQDMDHENMFWYRQDPGLGLRLIYFSYDVKMKEKGDIPEGYSVSREKKERFSLILESASTNQTSMYLCASSRRQGAYQPQHFGDGTRLSIL.

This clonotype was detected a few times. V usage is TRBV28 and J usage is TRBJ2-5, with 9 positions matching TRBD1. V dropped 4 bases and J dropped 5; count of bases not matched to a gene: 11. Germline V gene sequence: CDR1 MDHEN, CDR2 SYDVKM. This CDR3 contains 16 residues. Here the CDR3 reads CASSSAGTGLGETQYF. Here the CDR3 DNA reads TGTGCCAGCAGTTCCGCCGGGACAGGGCTAGGGGAGACCCAGTACTTC.

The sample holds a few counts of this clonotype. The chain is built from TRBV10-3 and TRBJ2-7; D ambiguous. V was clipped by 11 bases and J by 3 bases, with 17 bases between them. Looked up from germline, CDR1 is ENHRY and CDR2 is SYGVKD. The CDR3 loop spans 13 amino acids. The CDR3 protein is CAVSTADDYEQYF. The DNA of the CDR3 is TGTGCCGTGAGTACGGCAGACGACTACGAGCAGTACTTC.

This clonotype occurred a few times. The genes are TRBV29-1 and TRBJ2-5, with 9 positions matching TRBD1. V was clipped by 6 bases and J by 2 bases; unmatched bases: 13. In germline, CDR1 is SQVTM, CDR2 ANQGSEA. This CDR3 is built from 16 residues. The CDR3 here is CSVVPGQGLRQETQYF. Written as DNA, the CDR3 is TGCAGCGTGGTACCGGGACAGGGTTTAAGGCAAGAGACCCAGTACTTC.

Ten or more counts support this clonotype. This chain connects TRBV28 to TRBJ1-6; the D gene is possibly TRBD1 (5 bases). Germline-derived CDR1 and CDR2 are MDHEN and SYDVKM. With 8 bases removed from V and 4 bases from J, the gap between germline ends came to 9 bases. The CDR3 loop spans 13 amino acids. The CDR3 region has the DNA TGTGCCAGCCATGACAGTTATAATTCACCCCTCCACTTT. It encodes CASHDSYNSPLHF.